The rows below give T cell receptor beta chains drawn from one sample of a study of cytomegalovirus exposure and HLA in healthy donors. The method was immunoSEQ multiplex PCR; TCRdb's version includes in-frame clones alone and lacks a portion of them. The top ten clones hold less than 2% of a sample with roughly 120,000 clones, about 81% of them seen once. Source material: PBMCs. These TCRs come from a man aged 35-49 years in good health and CMV-seronegative. Both conserved end residues are part of each CDR3. A D gene is named only where the DNA matches it firmly. Size is omitted from some rows. Given values are once, few, many or a class for expanded clones.

cdr3_length: 13; d_call: NA; j_call: TRBJ2-3; v_call: TRBV18; clone_size: few; cdr3_aa: CASSPQNTDTQYF; cdr3_nt: TGTGCCAGCTCACCCCAAAATACAGATACGCAGTATTTT
cdr3_length: 17; d_call: NA; j_call: TRBJ2-7; v_call: TRBV7-9; clone_size: NA; cdr3_aa: CASSPGDARLSSYEQYF; cdr3_nt: TGTGCCAGCAGCCCGGGGGACGCAAGGCTAAGCTCCTACGAGCAGTACTTC
cdr3_length: 15; d_call: NA; j_call: TRBJ2-7; v_call: TRBV27; clone_size: NA; cdr3_aa: CASSLVRISSYEQYF; cdr3_nt: TGTGCCAGCAGTTTAGTCAGGATATCGTCCTACGAGCAGTACTTC
cdr3_length: 11; d_call: NA; j_call: TRBJ2-1; v_call: TRBV19; clone_size: NA; cdr3_aa: CASSMAQVQFF; cdr3_nt: TGTGCCAGTAGTATGGCCCAGGTACAGTTCTTC
cdr3_length: 18; d_call: TRBD2; j_call: TRBJ2-5; v_call: TRBV4-2; clone_size: NA; cdr3_aa: CASSQEGVGSGGQETQYF; cdr3_nt: TGTGCCAGCAGCCAAGAAGGGGTGGGTAGCGGGGGCCAAGAGACCCAGTACTTC
cdr3_length: 14; d_call: NA; j_call: TRBJ2-2; v_call: TRBV19; clone_size: NA; cdr3_aa: CASRLSGGSGELFF; cdr3_nt: TGTGCCAGTAGACTTAGCGGAGGATCAGGGGAGCTGTTTTTT
cdr3_length: 13; d_call: NA; j_call: TRBJ2-1; v_call: TRBV5-6; clone_size: NA; cdr3_aa: CASSFAGSNEQFF; cdr3_nt: TGTGCCAGCAGCTTCGCAGGGTCCAATGAGCAGTTCTTC
cdr3_length: 12; d_call: NA; j_call: TRBJ1-1; v_call: TRBV12-5; clone_size: NA; cdr3_aa: CASGVGTSEAFF; cdr3_nt: TGTGCTAGTGGTGTCGGGACATCTGAAGCTTTCTTT
cdr3_length: 15; d_call: TRBD1; j_call: TRBJ2-1; v_call: TRBV7-9; clone_size: once; cdr3_aa: CASSVSGQGVYEQFF; cdr3_nt: TGTGCCAGCAGCGTGTCGGGACAGGGGGTTTATGAGCAGTTCTTC
cdr3_length: 13; d_call: NA; j_call: TRBJ2-7; v_call: TRBV6-4; clone_size: NA; cdr3_aa: CASSDTDRSEQYF; cdr3_nt: TGTGCCAGCAGTGATACAGACAGGTCCGAGCAGTACTTC
cdr3_length: 12; d_call: NA; j_call: TRBJ2-3; v_call: TRBV2; clone_size: once; cdr3_aa: CASTEGLMGQYF; cdr3_nt: TGTGCCAGCACCGAGGGTCTAATGGGGCAGTATTTT
cdr3_length: 15; d_call: TRBD2; j_call: TRBJ2-5; v_call: TRBV4-3; clone_size: NA; cdr3_aa: CASSQRREGQETQYF; cdr3_nt: TGCGCCAGCAGCCAACGGCGGGAGGGGCAAGAGACCCAGTACTTC
cdr3_length: 13; d_call: NA; j_call: TRBJ1-1; v_call: TRBV6-5; clone_size: few; cdr3_aa: CASSYSGRGEAFF; cdr3_nt: TGTGCCAGCAGTTACTCTGGCAGAGGGGAAGCTTTCTTT
cdr3_length: 17; d_call: NA; j_call: TRBJ2-3; v_call: TRBV21-1; clone_size: NA; cdr3_aa: CASSKADGDRGTDTQYF; cdr3_nt: TGTGCCAGCAGCAAAGCAGATGGAGACAGGGGAACAGATACGCAGTATTTT
cdr3_length: 13; d_call: NA; j_call: TRBJ2-7; v_call: TRBV4-3; clone_size: NA; cdr3_aa: CASSQAAGYEQYF; cdr3_nt: TGCGCCAGCAGCCAAGCCGCAGGTTACGAGCAGTACTTC
cdr3_length: 16; d_call: TRBD2; j_call: TRBJ2-1; v_call: TRBV4-1; clone_size: NA; cdr3_aa: CASRGTSGSSYNEQFF; cdr3_nt: TGCGCCAGCAGAGGGACTAGCGGGAGCTCCTACAATGAGCAGTTCTTC
cdr3_length: 16; d_call: NA; j_call: TRBJ2-3; v_call: TRBV27; clone_size: NA; cdr3_aa: CASSLGSLSSTDTQYF; cdr3_nt: TGTGCCAGCAGTTTGGGCAGCCTCTCTAGCACAGATACGCAGTATTTT
cdr3_length: 16; d_call: TRBD2; j_call: TRBJ2-2; v_call: TRBV28; clone_size: NA; cdr3_aa: CASRPSGRELTGELFF; cdr3_nt: TGTGCCAGCAGACCAAGCGGGAGGGAACTCACCGGGGAGCTGTTTTTT
cdr3_length: 13; d_call: NA; j_call: TRBJ1-1; v_call: TRBV27; clone_size: once; cdr3_aa: CASSPRGNTEAFF; cdr3_nt: TGTGCCAGCAGTCCCAGGGGTAACACTGAAGCTTTCTTT
cdr3_length: 15; d_call: NA; j_call: TRBJ1-6; v_call: TRBV30; clone_size: NA; cdr3_aa: CAWSEQWMHNSPLHF; cdr3_nt: TGTGCCTGGAGTGAACAGTGGATGCATAATTCACCCCTCCACTTT
cdr3_length: 15; d_call: NA; j_call: TRBJ1-1; v_call: TRBV7-9; clone_size: few; cdr3_aa: CASSLNGGGSTEAFF; cdr3_nt: TGTGCCAGCAGCTTAAACGGGGGAGGGAGCACTGAAGCTTTCTTT
cdr3_length: 14; d_call: NA; j_call: TRBJ1-1; v_call: TRBV10-1; clone_size: few; cdr3_aa: CASRRTEPNTEAFF; cdr3_nt: TGCGCCAGCAGGCGGACAGAACCGAACACTGAAGCTTTCTTT
cdr3_length: 14; d_call: TRBD1; j_call: TRBJ1-1; v_call: TRBV28; clone_size: NA; cdr3_aa: CASSSGQGSSEAFF; cdr3_nt: TGTGCCAGCAGTTCCGGACAGGGGAGTTCTGAAGCTTTCTTT
cdr3_length: 12; d_call: TRBD2; j_call: TRBJ2-5; v_call: TRBV6-5; clone_size: NA; cdr3_aa: CATGGGQETQYF; cdr3_nt: TGTGCCACGGGAGGGGGACAAGAGACCCAGTACTTC
cdr3_length: 19; d_call: NA; j_call: TRBJ2-4; v_call: TRBV9; clone_size: NA; cdr3_aa: CASSAREGLGEYTKNSQYF; cdr3_nt: TGTGCCAGCAGCGCCCGGGAAGGGCTGGGAGAGTATACCAAAAACAGTCAGTACTTC
cdr3_length: 15; d_call: TRBD1; j_call: TRBJ1-5; v_call: TRBV4-3; clone_size: NA; cdr3_aa: CASSSGTAFLGPQHF; cdr3_nt: TGCGCCAGCAGCTCCGGGACAGCCTTTCTTGGGCCCCAGCATTTT
cdr3_length: 14; d_call: NA; j_call: TRBJ2-7; v_call: TRBV10-1; clone_size: once; cdr3_aa: CASSHTGRAHEQYF; cdr3_nt: TGCGCCAGCAGCCATACAGGCAGGGCCCACGAGCAGTACTTC
cdr3_length: 15; d_call: NA; j_call: TRBJ2-2; v_call: TRBV11-3; clone_size: once; cdr3_aa: CASSLAGPRTGELFF; cdr3_nt: TGTGCCAGCAGCTTGGCAGGGCCGAGGACCGGGGAGCTGTTTTTT
cdr3_length: 15; d_call: TRBD2; j_call: TRBJ2-2; v_call: TRBV6-5; clone_size: NA; cdr3_aa: CASSPYLSGVRELFF; cdr3_nt: TGTGCCAGCAGCCCGTATCTCAGCGGGGTCCGGGAGCTGTTTTTT
cdr3_length: 12; d_call: NA; j_call: TRBJ2-5; v_call: TRBV30; clone_size: NA; cdr3_aa: CAWSDRIQGQYF; cdr3_nt: TGTGCCTGGAGCGACAGGATTCAAGGGCAGTACTTC
cdr3_length: 15; d_call: TRBD1; j_call: TRBJ1-2; v_call: TRBV5-6; clone_size: NA; cdr3_aa: CASSTAPGQNYGYTF; cdr3_nt: TGTGCCAGCAGCACAGCCCCGGGACAGAACTATGGCTACACCTTC
cdr3_length: 14; d_call: TRBD1; j_call: TRBJ1-2; v_call: TRBV5-1; clone_size: few; cdr3_aa: CASSPQSGTAGYTF; cdr3_nt: TGCGCCAGCAGCCCCCAATCCGGGACAGCTGGCTACACCTTC
cdr3_length: 14; d_call: TRBD1; j_call: TRBJ2-7; v_call: TRBV7-2; clone_size: NA; cdr3_aa: CASSLGGTGSEQYF; cdr3_nt: TGTGCCAGCAGCTTAGGCGGGACAGGGTCCGAGCAGTACTTC
cdr3_length: 14; d_call: TRBD2; j_call: TRBJ2-7; v_call: TRBV30; clone_size: once; cdr3_aa: CAWTRTSGSYEQYF; cdr3_nt: TGTGCCTGGACCCGGACTAGTGGTTCCTACGAGCAGTACTTC
cdr3_length: 15; d_call: TRBD2; j_call: TRBJ2-7; v_call: TRBV10-3; clone_size: NA; cdr3_aa: CAISGGLAGTYEQYF; cdr3_nt: TGTGCCATCAGTGGGGGACTAGCGGGGACCTACGAGCAGTACTTC
cdr3_length: 14; d_call: NA; j_call: TRBJ2-7; v_call: TRBV28; clone_size: NA; cdr3_aa: CASIGAGGTYEQYF; cdr3_nt: TGTGCCAGCATTGGGGCAGGGGGGACCTACGAGCAGTACTTC
cdr3_length: 13; d_call: NA; j_call: TRBJ2-2; v_call: TRBV2; clone_size: once; cdr3_aa: CASRTENTGELFF; cdr3_nt: TGTGCCAGTAGGACAGAGAACACCGGGGAGCTGTTTTTT
cdr3_length: 14; d_call: TRBD1; j_call: TRBJ2-1; v_call: TRBV19; clone_size: NA; cdr3_aa: CASRRTGGMDEQFF; cdr3_nt: TGTGCCAGTAGAAGGACAGGGGGCATGGATGAGCAGTTCTTC
cdr3_length: 14; d_call: NA; j_call: TRBJ2-2; v_call: TRBV5-6; clone_size: NA; cdr3_aa: CASSTGWNPGELFF; cdr3_nt: TGTGCCAGCAGCACAGGGTGGAACCCCGGGGAGCTGTTTTTT
cdr3_length: 13; d_call: NA; j_call: TRBJ1-1; v_call: TRBV5-5; clone_size: NA; cdr3_aa: CASSLETYTEAFF; cdr3_nt: TGTGCCAGCAGCTTGGAAACTTACACTGAAGCTTTCTTT